This entry lists 27 T cell receptor beta chains sequenced from one sample in a study of T-cell memory formation after mild COVID-19. TCRdb called the 5' RACE reads again in MiXCR, with one record for every CDR3 protein. The sample lists about 290,000 distinct CDR3 sequences, 15% occurring once. The sequenced sample consisted of PBMCs or a T cell subset sorted from them (not recorded which). The source of these receptors is a man aged 18 to 35 who had mild COVID-19 (a few samples of this study predate the infection). Cell type and time point are not known.

This rearrangement joins TRBV29-1 to TRBJ1-2, with unresolved D. Germline CDR1 SQVTM, CDR2 ANQGSEA. The CDR3 runs to 12 residues. Trimming removed 7 bases from V and 8 bases from J, with 17 bases in between. This chain's CDR3 is CSADVYGLGYTF. The CDR3 DNA follows: TGCAGCGCCGACGTCTATGGTCTGGGCTACACCTTC.

The chain links TRBV7-9 to TRBJ2-3; D is perhaps TRBD2 (6 bases). Trimming took 6 bases from V and 4 from J, leaving 17 bases between them. The CDR3 consists of 15 residues. Looked up from germline, CDR1 is SEHNR and CDR2 is FQNEAQ (reference sequence). CDR3 region: CASRDPGEVADTQYF. CDR3 DNA: TGTGCCAGCAGAGATCCGGGAGAGGTGGCAGATACGCAGTATTTT.

The chain links TRBV6-2 or TRBV6-3 to TRBJ2-1, with a tentative D call TRBD2 (6 bases). The CDR3 is 14 residues long. The germline V and J ends were trimmed by 2 bases and 8 bases, with 13 bases remaining between them. Germline V gives CDR1 MNHEY, CDR2 SVGEGT. CDR3 in DNA: TGTGCCAGCAGTTACGGCGGGACCACAGATGAGCAGTTCTTC. This encodes CASSYGGTTDEQFF.

This chain uses TRBV2 with TRBJ2-7; D possibly corresponds to TRBD1 (6 bases). Trimming removed 6 bases from V and 6 bases from J, with 15 bases in between. The CDR3 sequence is 13 residues long. Germline V CDR1 and CDR2: SNHLY, FYNNEI. The CDR3 DNA is TGTGCCAGCAGACCCACAGGGTTCACCGAGCAGTACGTC. Its translation is CASRPTGFTEQYV.

This clonotype has at least ten counts. The gene calls are TRBV5-1 and TRBJ2-3; D is perhaps TRBD1 (6 bases). The V gene's germline CDR1 is SGHRS and CDR2 YFSETQ. CDR3 length equals 13 residues. The V and J ends lost 5 bases and 4 bases respectively, with 11 bases between them. The CDR3 region has the DNA TGCGCCAGCAGTCCCGAGGGGGCAGATACGCAGTATTTT. This translates into CASSPEGADTQYF.

With respect to this clonotype: One junction end does not reproduce the germline sequence, and a read error may be involved. The chain has TRBV27 and TRBJ1-4; tentative D call: TRBD1 (5 bases). The germline CDR1 and CDR2 sequences are MNHEY and SMNVEV (reference sequence). The CDR3 has 14 residues. Here the CDR3 DNA reads TGTGCAAGCAGTTTATCTCGGCCGCAGGGAAAACTGTTTTTT. Amino acid sequence: CASSLSRPQGKLFF.

The rearrangement joins TRBV29-1 to TRBJ1-1; no reliable D call. CDR1 is SQVTM and CDR2 is ANQGSEA in the germline V gene. The CDR3 contains 11 residues. The V and J ends lost 4 bases and 2 bases respectively, with 5 bases between them. The chain's CDR3 is CSVGPNTEAFF. The CDR3 DNA reads TGCAGCGTTGGCCCAAACACTGAAGCTTTCTTT.

J is TRBJ2-3 and V is TRBV5-1, with 12 bases that match TRBD2. With 3 bases clipped from V and 6 bases from J, the junction kept 11 bases outside the gene matches. In germline, CDR1 is SGHRS, CDR2 YFSETQ. The CDR3 is made up of 17 amino acids. The DNA for the CDR3 is TGCGCCAGCAGCTCGACGGTGACTAGCGGGAGATTGGATACGCAGTATTTT. This codes for CASSSTVTSGRLDTQYF.

The chain combines TRBV5-5 with TRBJ1-2, with D possibly being TRBD1 (6 bases). This CDR3 comprises 15 residues. Trimming removed 4 bases from V and 7 bases from J, with 20 bases in between. Germline loops: CDR1 SGHKS, CDR2 YYEKEE (reference sequence). CDR3 coding DNA: TGTGCCAGCAGCCCACGAGATGGGGGGGCCTTTGGCTACACCTTC. Protein: CASSPRDGGAFGYTF.

This clonotype appeared many times. The chain employs TRBV24-1 and TRBJ1-5, with unresolved D. The ends were cut back, 6 bases at V and 4 bases at J, with 9 bases in the middle. This CDR3 comprises 13 residues. Germline CDR1 reads KGHDR; CDR2 reads SFDVKD. CDR3 sequence: CATSRRENQPQHF. In DNA, the CDR3 is TGTGCCACCAGTCGCCGGGAGAATCAGCCCCAGCATTTT.

This clonotype was recorded a few times. V is TRBV20-1 and J is TRBJ1-1; the D is unclear. The germline V gene encodes CDR1 DFQATT and CDR2 SNEGSKA (reference sequence). CDR3 length: 13 amino acids. V was cut by 7 bases and J by 3 bases, with 15 bases left in between. CDR3 nucleotides: TGCAGTGTTCAAGAGGGCCGGGACACTGAAGCTTTCTTT. It translates to CSVQEGRDTEAFF.

This chain connects TRBV9 to TRBJ2-3, with D tentatively TRBD2 (6 bases). V shed 4 bases and J shed 6 bases, with 12 bases lying between them. The CDR3 covers 13 residues. The germline gives CDR1 SGDLS, CDR2 YYNGEE. The CDR3 DNA sequence: TGTGCCAGCAGCAGCATCGGGGGTGATACGCAGTATTTT. This codes for CASSSIGGDTQYF. The variable domain in full, completed from reference TRBV9 and TRBJ2-3, reads DSGVTQTPKHLITATGQRVTLRCSPRSGDLSVYWYQQSLDQGLQFLIQYYNGEERAKGNILERFSAQQFPDLHSELNLSSLELGDSALYFCASSSIGGDTQYFGPGTRLTVL.

V usage is TRBV3-1 and J usage is TRBJ1-3; 9 nucleotides match TRBD1. Germline lookup yields CDR1 LGHDT and CDR2 YNNKEL (reference sequence). Germline trimming cut 3 bases from V and 0 bases from J; bases unmatched to any gene: 6. This CDR3 contains 17 residues. CDR3 sequence: CASSQWDRVYSGNTIYF. DNA of the CDR3: TGTGCCAGCAGCCAGTGGGACAGGGTATACTCTGGAAACACCATATATTTT.

This CDR3 reads CASSLVTGGDTQYF. CDR3 nucleotides: TGTGCCAGCAGTTTGGTAACAGGGGGAGATACGCAGTATTTT. V gene TRBV12-3 or TRBV12-4 combines with J gene TRBJ2-3; 8 nucleotides agree with TRBD1. The CDR3 sequence is 14 residues long. The J segment lost 5 bases and the V segment lost 3 bases, leaving 4 bases of the junction unmatched.

The chain links TRBV25-1 to TRBJ2-3, with a possible D match to TRBD2 (6 bases). The germline V and J ends were trimmed by 8 bases and 5 bases, with 17 bases remaining between them. From germline, CDR1 is MGHDK and CDR2 SYGVNS. The length of the CDR3 is 14 residues. CDR3 residues: CASGGARRGDTQYF. The CDR3, as DNA: TGTGCCAGCGGGGGTGCCCGGCGGGGAGATACGCAGTATTTT.

V usage is TRBV12-3 or TRBV12-4 and J usage is TRBJ2-3; D might be TRBD1 or TRBD2, each matching 6 bases. V lost 6 bases and J lost 3, with 19 bases in between. The CDR3 contains 16 residues. In DNA form, the CDR3 reads TGTGCCAGCAGCCTAACGGGGGCCGTAAGGACAGATACGCAGTATTTT. Protein sequence: CASSLTGAVRTDTQYF.

The chain uses TRBV7-2 and TRBJ1-1; 9 positions agree with TRBD1. The junction had 10 bases not matched to a gene; V was cut back by 5 bases and J by 0 bases. The CDR3 covers 17 residues. CDR1 and CDR2 from the germline V gene are SGHTA and FQGNSA. This chain's CDR3 is CASSNRPGTGMNTEAFF. In DNA, the CDR3 is TGTGCCAGCAGCAACCGTCCCGGGACAGGGATGAACACTGAAGCTTTCTTT.

The chain has TRBV10-3 and TRBJ2-1; TRBD2 matches at 14 bases. Looked up from germline, CDR1 is ENHRY and CDR2 is SYGVKD. The CDR3 sequence is 13 residues long. Trimming cost V 8 bases and J 6 bases; bases outside gene matches: 0. CDR3: CAIGTSGGNEQFF. The DNA for the CDR3 is TGTGCCATCGGGACTAGCGGGGGCAATGAGCAGTTCTTC.

This clonotype has a handful of counts. The CDR3 here is CATGGGGRYEQYF. The CDR3 region has the DNA TGTGCCACCGGAGGGGGCGGAAGGTACGAGCAGTACTTC. This chain links TRBV24-1 with TRBJ2-7; D perhaps matches TRBD1 (7 bases). The CDR3 has 13 amino acids. Germline CDR1 reads KGHDR; CDR2 reads SFDVKD. Trimming shortened V by 9 bases and J by 4 bases, and 15 bases separated the two germline ends.

The chain carries TRBV5-1 and TRBJ2-6; maybe TRBD2 (6 bases). This CDR3 is built from 18 residues. Germline V gene lookup returns CDR1 SGHRS and CDR2 YFSETQ. Trimming pared 0 bases from V and 3 bases from J, leaving 16 bases between. As DNA, the CDR3 is TGCGCCAGCAGCTTGGTTGGTGGTTCGGGGGTTGGGGCCAACGTCCTGACTTTC. Translating gives CASSLVGGSGVGANVLTF.

Only one count was recorded for this clonotype. A read error may be the cause here, since a much bigger clone is one base away. This sequence joins TRBV5-1 and TRBJ1-6, with 9 bases lining up with TRBD1. Germline V CDR1 and CDR2: SGHRS, YFSETQ. The CDR3 length is 15 residues. V shed 0 bases and J 5 bases; nucleotides not matched to a gene: 0. The CDR3 DNA reads TGCGCCAGCAGCTTGGGACAGGGGGATAATTCACCCCTCCACTTT. Protein: CASSLGQGDNSPLHF.

This chain links TRBV20-1 with TRBJ2-1, with TRBD2 as a possible D gene (7 bases). This CDR3 is 14 amino acids long. The V gene's germline CDR1 is DFQATT and CDR2 SNEGSKA (reference sequence). Trimming stripped 6 bases from V and 7 bases from J, with 19 bases between. The CDR3 reads CSAAGGGRGNEQFF. CDR3 in DNA: TGCAGTGCCGCAGGCGGGGGCCGGGGGAATGAGCAGTTCTTC.

The chain carries TRBV6-5 and TRBJ1-2; no reliable D call. CDR1 MNHEY and CDR2 SVGAGI come from the germline V gene. V was trimmed by 4 bases and J by 5 bases, leaving 11 bases between them. The CDR3 is 13 residues long. CDR3 in amino acids: CASSSAPFYGYTF. The DNA for the CDR3 is TGTGCCAGCAGTTCGGCTCCCTTTTATGGCTACACCTTC.

V usage is TRBV4-1 and J usage is TRBJ2-4, with 9 bases lining up with TRBD1. CDR1 MGHRA and CDR2 YSYEKL come from the germline V gene. The CDR3 is made up of 18 amino acids. With 1 base clipped from V and 2 bases from J, the junction kept 9 bases outside the gene matches. The CDR3 here is CASSQGFGTGFPKNIQYF. The CDR3 DNA follows: TGCGCCAGCAGCCAAGGGTTCGGGACAGGGTTTCCCAAAAACATTCAGTACTTC.

This clonotype has only a few counts. The chain carries TRBV7-9 and TRBJ2-5; possible D gene TRBD1, 5 bases. The V end was cut by 4 bases, the J end by 0 bases, with 18 bases between. Germline V CDR1 and CDR2: SEHNR, FQNEAQ (reference sequence). This CDR3 has 17 residues. For the CDR3, the DNA is TGTGCCAGCAGCTCCAGTAGGGCAGGGTCGTACCAAGAGACCCAGTACTTC. Its protein is CASSSSRAGSYQETQYF.

This clonotype was observed at least ten times. This chain connects TRBV28 to TRBJ2-1, with 11 bases that match TRBD2. The CDR3 has 16 amino acids. V lost 5 bases to trimming and J lost 3 bases; unmatched junction nucleotides: 6. Germline CDR1 is MDHEN and CDR2 is SYDVKM. CDR3 coding DNA: TGTGCCAGCAGTGGGCTAGCGGGGGGTATCTACAATGAGCAGTTCTTC. Protein product: CASSGLAGGIYNEQFF.

This clonotype has just a few counts. The V call is TRBV6-1, the J call TRBJ2-3; a possible D gene is TRBD2 (5 bases). Germline CDR1 reads MNHNS; CDR2 reads SASEGT. The CDR3 sequence is 14 residues long. The V gene lost 4 bases and the J gene lost 1 base, with 9 bases spanning the gap. CDR3 region: CASSGAGGTDTQYF. The CDR3 DNA sequence: TGTGCCAGCAGTGGGGCCGGGGGCACAGATACGCAGTATTTT.